This passage covers 10 T cell receptor beta chains from one sample sequenced in a study of response to subunit inactivated influenza vaccine. TCRdb independently ran MiXCR on the RT-PCR reads; one entry per CDR3 protein. In the table there are roughly 550,000 distinct CDR3 sequences, around a quarter of which are singletons. A further study also used this sample, focusing on T cells expressing NK-cell markers. That report notes: UMI-tagged 5'RACE template switching yielded the TCR beta cDNA.

Sequencing was performed on CD4+ T cells sorted from PBMCs, taken 11 to 12 days after vaccination. These receptors all stem from a man aged 50 or older who received an inactivated influenza vaccine.

This clonotype was counted between two and nine times. This chain uses TRBV5-1 with TRBJ1-6, with 7 bases fitting TRBD1. Germline V gene lookup returns CDR1 SGHRS and CDR2 YFSETQ. V lost 4 bases and J lost 7; bases outside the gene matches: 8. The CDR3 runs 15 residues. The CDR3 bases are TGCGCCAGCAGCGCAAGGACAGGAGAAAATTCACCCCTCCACTTT. It is translated as CASSARTGENSPLHF.

The rearrangement uses TRBV20-1 and TRBJ1-4; unclear D gene. In germline, CDR1 is DFQATT, CDR2 SNEGSKA (reference sequence). V lost 5 bases and J lost 2, with 3 bases in between. This CDR3 region has 11 residues. CDR3 bases: TGCAGTGCTGAGACTAATGAAAAACTGTTTTTT. Translation gives CSAETNEKLFF.

The chain couples TRBV6-5 to TRBJ2-5; 8 bases line up with TRBD2. The junction had 11 bases not matched to a gene; V was cut back by 4 bases and J by 4 bases. Germline CDR1 MNHEY, CDR2 SVGAGI. The CDR3 totals 16 residues. CDR3 DNA: TGTGCCAGCAGTTCCTCCAGAGCGGGAGTTCGAGAGACCCAGTACTTC. This gives the protein CASSSSRAGVRETQYF.

The chain employs TRBV28 and TRBJ1-3; unclear D gene. Germline V CDR1 and CDR2: MDHEN, SYDVKM. The CDR3 has 15 amino acids. V was shortened by 7 bases and J by 5 bases, with 18 bases between the two germline ends. CDR3 protein: CASNQVTVSRNTIYF. DNA for the CDR3: TGTGCCAGCAATCAGGTTACCGTATCGCGAAACACCATATATTTT.

This chain connects TRBV12-3 or TRBV12-4 to TRBJ2-2; D is unresolved. V was pared by 2 bases and J by 6 bases, with 4 bases between. The CDR3 consists of 12 residues. CDR3 in DNA: TGTGCCAGCAGTTTACCCCCCGGGGAGCTGTTTTTT. Residues: CASSLPPGELFF.

This clonotype was detected only a few times. This rearrangement joins TRBV15 to TRBJ2-3; possible D gene TRBD2, 6 bases. Trimming shortened V by 1 base and J by 1 base, and 12 bases separated the two germline ends. CDR3 length: 16 residues. Germline values: CDR1 LNHNV, CDR2 YYDKDF (reference sequence). The CDR3 loop reads CATSRGGGVGTDTQYF. DNA of the CDR3: TGTGCCACCAGCAGAGGAGGCGGGGTGGGCACAGATACGCAGTATTTT.

This clonotype was seen more than once but under ten times. This chain uses TRBV5-5 with TRBJ1-5; tentative D call: TRBD1 (6 bases). CDR1 SGHKS and CDR2 YYEKEE come from the germline V gene (reference sequence). The CDR3 extends over 16 amino acids. Trimming stripped 4 bases from V and 0 bases from J, with 14 bases between. The CDR3 nucleotides read TGTGCCAGCAGCCCTCTCCCAGGGGATAGCAATCAGCCCCAGCATTTT. This encodes CASSPLPGDSNQPQHF.

This sequence joins TRBV6-1 and TRBJ1-2; 10 bases are a match to TRBD1. Per the germline V gene, CDR1 is MNHNS and CDR2 is SASEGT. The J segment lost 4 bases and the V segment lost 7 bases, leaving 12 bases of the junction unmatched. This CDR3 contains 16 residues. The CDR3 protein is CASTGVGTGESYGYTF. CDR3 nucleotide sequence: TGTGCCAGCACGGGAGTCGGGACAGGGGAATCCTATGGCTACACCTTC.

The gene calls are TRBV6-9 and TRBJ2-1; possibly TRBD2 for D (7 bases). CDR3 length equals 15 residues. The V end lost 7 bases, the J end lost 2 bases, and 15 bases lay between the germline ends. Germline CDR1 and CDR2: MNHGY and SVAAGI. This CDR3 is CASKGGGGPYNEQFF. DNA of the CDR3: TGTGCCAGCAAGGGGGGAGGGGGGCCCTACAATGAGCAGTTCTTC.

This clonotype was counted only a few times. This chain connects TRBV5-1 to TRBJ2-1; D possibly uses TRBD1 or TRBD2 (5 bases each). V lost 4 bases and J 4 bases, leaving 15 bases between the germline ends. CDR1 and CDR2 (germline): SGHRS, YFSETQ. CDR3 length: 15 amino acids. In nucleotides, the CDR3 is TGCGCCAGCAGCCGAGAAGGGACGCCTTACAATGAGCAGTTCTTC. Encoded protein: CASSREGTPYNEQFF.